This entry describes one TCR beta chain. V was cut by 5 bases and J by 8 bases, with 10 bases left in between. CDR1 is SNHLY, CDR2 FYNNEI, per germline. The CDR3 length is 12 residues. Some clones are missing from TCRdb's copy, which holds only in-frame ones; the method was immunoSEQ multiplex PCR. The top ten clones hold approximately 12% of a sample with 450,000 to 650,000 clones, around 80% of them seen once. The data originate from a study of shared clonotypes between healthy human individuals. The receptor's source is a woman in her thirties or forties in good health. Some clones in this sample may be carry-over from other donors' samples. The V and J genes are TRBV2 and TRBJ2-1; D is undetermined. Sequences were obtained from PBMCs. CDR3 in amino acids: CASSWVGDEQFF. Here the CDR3 DNA reads TGTGCCAGCAGTTGGGTGGGTGATGAGCAGTTCTTC.